The entry below gives a single T cell receptor beta chain sequence along with its context. The treatment denotes: oral pan-JAK inhibitor, 5-10 mg twice daily. This specimen belongs to a study of CD8+ T cells in alopecia areata. Sequencing relied on a cDNA template that was reverse transcribed from extracted RNA. Repertoires were generated with immunoSEQ multiplex PCR, while TCRdb's copy carries only in-frame clones and drops some. The table has 200,000 to 250,000 clones, roughly two fifths seen once; the top ten hold 0.48%. Sequenced here: CD4+ T cells sorted from blood, sampled between weeks 30 and 35, from a patient treated with tofacitinib. The sequence derives from a human donor with alopecia areata.

CDR3 region: CASSYGRFSNQPQHF. CDR3 DNA sequence: TGTGCCAGCAGTTACGGCCGATTCAGCAATCAGCCCCAGCATTTT. The chain combines TRBV6-5 with TRBJ1-5; no clear D. V was cut by 2 bases and J by 1 base, with 9 bases left in between. The V gene's germline CDR1 is MNHEY and CDR2 SVGAGI. The CDR3 covers 15 residues.